The clone carrying this T cell receptor beta chain was counted a few times. The source of the sample is a study of blood T cells in healthy people across ages. With a J-beta primer mix and a sample-barcoded 5' primer, a second PCR ran roughly 7 to 11 cycles. TCRdb re-analysed the 5' RACE reads in MiXCR, keeping a single row per CDR3 protein. The top ten hold 7% to 9% of the sample, which has fewer than 1.5 million distinct CDR3 sequences, approximately 42% seen once. Isolation yielded PBMCs, at least 6.5 million per sample, in every case. What was sequenced was blood. This TCR was sampled from a woman aged 18-30 years in good health.

CDR3 DNA: TGTGCCAGCAGTTTAGGACTAGCGGGGGAGGCAATTCAAGAGACCCAGTACTTC. Encoded protein: CASSLGLAGEAIQETQYF. The chain uses TRBV12-3 or TRBV12-4 and TRBJ2-5; 12 bases are shared with TRBD2. Trimming removed 1 base from V and 2 bases from J; junction bases left unmatched: 8. This CDR3 has 18 residues.